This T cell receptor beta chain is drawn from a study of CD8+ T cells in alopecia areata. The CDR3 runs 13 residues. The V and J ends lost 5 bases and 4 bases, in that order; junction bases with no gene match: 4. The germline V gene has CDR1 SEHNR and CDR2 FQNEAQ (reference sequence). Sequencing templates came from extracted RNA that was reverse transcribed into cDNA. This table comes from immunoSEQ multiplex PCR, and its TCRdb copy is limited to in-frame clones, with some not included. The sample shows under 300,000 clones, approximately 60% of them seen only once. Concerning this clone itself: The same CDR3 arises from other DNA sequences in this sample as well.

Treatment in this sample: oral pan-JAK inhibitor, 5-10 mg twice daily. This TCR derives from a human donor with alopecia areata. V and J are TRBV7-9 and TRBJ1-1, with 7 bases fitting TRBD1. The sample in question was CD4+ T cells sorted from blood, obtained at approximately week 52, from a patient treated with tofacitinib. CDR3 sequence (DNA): TGTGCCAGCAGCCGACAGGGCGGCACTGAAGCTTTCTTT. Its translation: CASSRQGGTEAFF.